This TCR beta chain was recovered during a study of T cell responses to AZD1222 COVID-19 vaccine. The protocol was immunoSEQ multiplex PCR, while the TCRdb copy is restricted to in-frame clones and leaves out a portion. Of almost 80,000 clones listed, roughly nine tenths are singletons. The CDR3 totals 15 residues. Germline V gene lookup returns CDR1 KGHSH and CDR2 LQKENI. V lost 4 bases and J lost 0, with 12 bases in between. This TCR was recovered from an adult in good health. Sequencing was performed on peripheral blood, taken on day 0 of AZD1222 vaccination. The chain carries TRBV18 and TRBJ1-1; no clear D gene. The CDR3 DNA reads TGTGCCAGCTCACTTTCCGACACTATGAACACTGAAGCTTTCTTT. Translating it yields CASSLSDTMNTEAFF.